This T cell receptor beta chain came from a study of blood T cell repertoires in COVID-19. The CDR3 is 15 residues long. The V end lost 1 base, the J end lost 1 base, and 11 bases lay between the germline ends. Germline-derived CDR1 and CDR2 are SGHTS and YDEGEE. The repertoire was sequenced with immunoSEQ multiplex PCR; TCRdb's copy has only in-frame clones and lacks some. The sample has around 84,000 clones; under 80% are singletons. The chain carries TRBV5-8 and TRBJ1-1; TRBD1 might be the D (5 bases). This receptor was taken from a man in his 60s with COVID-19, enrolled during active disease. The specimen sequenced was peripheral blood. The CDR3: CASSLYLQENTEAFF. CDR3 nucleotides: TGTGCCAGCAGCTTGTATTTACAGGAGAACACTGAAGCTTTCTTT.